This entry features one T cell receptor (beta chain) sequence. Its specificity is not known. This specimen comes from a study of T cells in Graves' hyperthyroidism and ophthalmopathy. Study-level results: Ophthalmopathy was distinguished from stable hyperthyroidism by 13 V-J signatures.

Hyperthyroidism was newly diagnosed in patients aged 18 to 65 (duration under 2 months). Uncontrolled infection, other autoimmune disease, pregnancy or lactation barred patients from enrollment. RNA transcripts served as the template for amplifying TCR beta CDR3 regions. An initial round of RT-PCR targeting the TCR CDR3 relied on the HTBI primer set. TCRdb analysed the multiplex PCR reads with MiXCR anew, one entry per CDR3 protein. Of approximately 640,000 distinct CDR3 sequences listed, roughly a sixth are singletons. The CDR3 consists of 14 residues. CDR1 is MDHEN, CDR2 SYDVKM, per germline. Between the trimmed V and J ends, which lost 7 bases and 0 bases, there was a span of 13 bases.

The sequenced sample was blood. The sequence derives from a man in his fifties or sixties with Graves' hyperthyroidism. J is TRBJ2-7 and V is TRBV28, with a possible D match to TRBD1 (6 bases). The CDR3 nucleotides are TGTGCCAGCAACCGGGACACCACCTCCTACGAGCAGTACTTC. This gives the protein CASNRDTTSYEQYF.